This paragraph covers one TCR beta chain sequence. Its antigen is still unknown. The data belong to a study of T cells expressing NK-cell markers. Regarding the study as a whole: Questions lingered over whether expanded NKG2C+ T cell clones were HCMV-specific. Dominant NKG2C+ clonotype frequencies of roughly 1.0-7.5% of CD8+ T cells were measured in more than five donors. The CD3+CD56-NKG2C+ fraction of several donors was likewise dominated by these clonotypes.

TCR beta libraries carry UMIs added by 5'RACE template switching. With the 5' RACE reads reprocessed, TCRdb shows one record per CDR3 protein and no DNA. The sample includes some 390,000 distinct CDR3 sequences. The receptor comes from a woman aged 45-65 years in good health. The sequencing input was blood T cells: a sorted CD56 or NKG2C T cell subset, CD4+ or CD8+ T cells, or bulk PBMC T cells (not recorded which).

CDR3 region: CASSPTRGLAERSRHEQYF. The genes are TRBV7-8 and TRBJ2-7; TCRdb names TRBD2, which stays unverified in the absence of DNA. This CDR3 spans 19 amino acids. Germline V lookup: CDR1 SGHVS, CDR2 FQNEAQ.